This TCR beta chain was identified during a study of T cell responses to AZD1222 COVID-19 vaccine (dated by TCRdb to about 2021). Broadly, across the study: AZD1222 recipients given second doses at about 4 weeks or at about 12 weeks were pooled, since spike-specific TCR depth and breadth were not found to differ between the two schedules. A total of around 240 trial participants underwent TCR sequencing, of whom roughly 210 received two doses of AZD1222 and roughly 25 received two doses of the MenACWY control vaccine. Trial participants were enrolled into age subgroups of 18-55, 56-69 and 70-plus years, which contained 148, 28 and 57 TCR-sequenced participants, respectively.

Broad study findings and their caveats: Reportedly, close to half of the unique spike-specific TCRs recognized epitopes lying outside the regions that are mutated in the B.1.351 and B.1.1.7 variants. Conclusions about previously exposed vaccinees are limited, since just 5 to 7 AZD1222 recipients were seropositive for SARS-CoV-2 at baseline. CD4 TCRs associated with the vaccine covered the entire spike protein, and the dominant responses were in regions 160-218 and 743-854. In the small 56-69-year group, the increase in depth fell short of significance, most likely because of low power. Participants were mostly white British and included more females than males, and it was suggested by the authors that clonal diversity may have been underestimated. Spike-specific TCR breadth and depth rose significantly after two AZD1222 doses compared with day 0 and with MenACWY recipients. Because no samples from the day 14 peak response were available, repertoires could be characterized only after the peak T cell response.

For this clone: The clone's antigen remains unknown. No much larger clone exists at a distance of one base, and base qualities are not known.

The CDR3 regions of human TCRbeta chains were analyzed by immunosequencing. The source study handled its data this way. Repertoire TCRs were matched against a reference library of SARS-CoV-2-specific TCRs generated with the MIRA antigen-specificity platform. Breadth was defined as the fraction of unique TCRs that were SARS-CoV-2-associated. Depth was defined as the fraction of total T cells that were SARS-CoV-2-associated. Using the MIRA data, each spike-specific TCR was assigned both to the spike region to which the TCR was reactive and to a CD4 or CD8 class. Log10-transformed breadth and depth values were compared by one-way ANOVA with Sidak's multiple comparisons tests. Imported from immuneACCESS, the table was reduced by TCRdb to in-frame sequences with V and J called. These copies leave out some clones; in studies compared against another copy, an unresolved V gene accounts for under half, and the cause of the remainder is not known. That table is the source of V, J and clone size, and D and trimming were worked out from the DNA. Counted in this sample were more than 100,000 clones; 75% to 90% of them appeared once. The ten most abundant clones make up about 3% of the sample.

CDR1 and CDR2, looked up from the germline V gene, are MNHEY and SVGAGI. Deletion took 0 bases off V and 0 bases off J, with a span of 12 bases between the germline ends. From the cysteine up to the phenylalanine, the CDR3 has a length of 16 residues. CDR3 DNA is the only sequence kept; it has 48 bases, read in frame from the first base. The time point label, as the study defines it: baseline before first vaccination. Samples from vaccinated people were obtained from the UK trials COV001 and COV002, which included a single-blind randomized controlled phase 2/3 trial of AZD1222 (ChAdOx1 nCoV-19) in healthy adults. For TCRbeta chain sequencing, PBMC samples were collected from trial participants at day 0 and at day 28 after the second dose.

The TCR was taken from an adult in good health. The sample here was peripheral blood, taken on day 0 of AZD1222 vaccination. The chain is assembled from TRBV6-5 and TRBJ2-7, with no reliable assignment of the D segment. In nucleotides, the sequence is TGTGCCAGCAGTTACTCTTCCGAACAGAACTCCTACGAGCAGTACTTC. Translated, it reads CASSYSSEQNSYEQYF.